Below, 4 T cell receptor beta chains from the same sample are listed, as sequenced in a study of T cell changes during pregnancy in multiple sclerosis. The repertoire was sequenced with immunoSEQ multiplex PCR; TCRdb's copy has only in-frame clones and lacks some. The profile shows more than 95,000 clones, 93% of them singletons. Specimen: peripheral blood, collected after pregnancy. These receptors were collected from a female donor with multiple sclerosis, enrolled in a pregnancy study.

A note on this clone: Other DNA sequences of this sample code for an identical CDR3. This chain links TRBV11-2 with TRBJ2-7; 8 bases align to TRBD1. The V gene end was trimmed by 6 bases and the J gene end by 7 bases; junction bases not matched to a gene: 8. CDR3 length: 13 amino acids. Germline-derived CDR1 and CDR2 are SGHAT and FQNNGV. CDR3 DNA sequence: TGTGCCAGCAGTCTCGGACAGGGTGGTGAGCAGTACTTC. Translated: CASSLGQGGEQYF.

This clone occurred once. J is TRBJ2-1 and V is TRBV7-6; weak D call: TRBD2 (5 bases). Germline V CDR1 and CDR2: SGHVS, FNYEAQ. The CDR3 contains 16 residues. Trimming removed 4 bases at V and 2 bases at J, with 15 bases between. The CDR3 coding sequence is TGTGCCAGCAGCTCCCCCGACGGGATCCCCTACAATGAGCAGTTCTTC. Its protein is CASSSPDGIPYNEQFF.

V gene TRBV9 combines with J gene TRBJ2-7; 8 bases map to TRBD2. Losses at the gene ends were 2 bases for V and 2 bases for J; bases not matched to a gene: 3. The CDR3 contains 14 residues. Germline CDR1 reads SGDLS; CDR2 reads YYNGEE. Written as DNA, the CDR3 is TGTGCCAGCAGCGTTGCGGGGGGTACCTACGAGCAGTACTTC. This encodes CASSVAGGTYEQYF.

V and J are TRBV5-1 and TRBJ2-7, with D tentatively TRBD1 (6 bases). Germline CDR1 SGHRS, CDR2 YFSETQ. The V gene lost 3 bases and the J gene lost 6 bases, with 16 bases spanning the gap. The CDR3 runs 14 residues. CDR3 bases: TGCGCCAGCAGCTGGGACACCGCCGGACTCGAGCAGTACTTC. It yields the protein CASSWDTAGLEQYF.